The entry that follows covers one T cell receptor beta chain sequence. Only in-frame clones appear in the TCRdb table, and some are missing; sequencing was by immunoSEQ multiplex PCR. The sample records tens of thousands of clones, around 90% being singletons. The entry originates in a study of blood T cell repertoires in COVID-19. Study at large: The study drew acute and convalescent COVID-19 samples from the United States, Italy and Spain. PBMCs, B-cell-depleted T cells, or T cells were the source of the cDNA or gDNA that made up the material.

J gave up 4 bases and V 1 base, and 6 bases lay outside the gene matches. The CDR3 spans 16 residues. Germline CDR1 reads MGHRA; CDR2 reads YSYEKL. Sequenced: peripheral blood. This receptor was identified in a man over 45 with acute or convalescent COVID-19. The chain combines TRBV4-1 with TRBJ1-2; 10 bases line up with TRBD1. CDR3 nucleotides: TGCGCCAGCAGCCAAGCCAGGGGACAGGGGATCTATGGCTACACCTTC. The encoded protein is CASSQARGQGIYGYTF.